The 21 T cell receptor beta chains reported below all come from one sample, sequenced in a study of shared clonotypes between healthy human individuals. Using immunoSEQ multiplex PCR, the repertoire was profiled, and TCRdb retains in-frame clones only, with some absent. The sample holds over 2 million clones, about 95% seen once. CD45RO negativity and positive selection for CCR7 defined naive CD8 cells, a population that excluded terminally differentiated effector memory CD45RA+ cells. The specimen was naive CD8+ T cells sorted from blood. These receptors were taken from a man between 18 and 29 years old in good health.

DNA of the CDR3: TGTGCCAGCAGTCCCCCCCACAGTCCCCTCTATGGCTACACCTTC. Protein product: CASSPPHSPLYGYTF. The J gene is TRBJ1-2, the V gene TRBV27, with unresolved D. The V end was cut by 5 bases, the J end by 4 bases, with 17 bases between. CDR1 is MNHEY and CDR2 is SMNVEV in the germline V gene (reference sequence). The CDR3 sequence is 15 residues long.

J is TRBJ2-7 and V is TRBV13; the D is unclear. This CDR3 is 12 amino acids long. Germline-derived CDR1 and CDR2 are PRHDT and FYEKMQ (reference sequence). The V and J ends lost 3 bases and 6 bases respectively, with 9 bases between them. The DNA for the CDR3 is TGTGCCAGCAGCTTCACCTCGGGCGAGCAGTACTTC. Amino acid sequence: CASSFTSGEQYF.

The gene calls are TRBV27 and TRBJ2-4; D unresolved. Deletions cut 0 bases from V and 1 base from J, with 7 bases between. The CDR3 consists of 15 residues. The V gene's germline CDR1 is MNHEY and CDR2 SMNVEV (reference sequence). The CDR3 spells CASSLSLGAKNIQYF. Written as DNA, the CDR3 is TGTGCCAGCAGTTTATCGTTGGGGGCCAAAAACATTCAGTACTTC.

This sequence joins TRBV13 and TRBJ2-7; D not resolved. The CDR3 has 13 amino acids. The V end was cut by 7 bases, the J end by 0 bases, with 10 bases between. The germline V gene has CDR1 PRHDT and CDR2 FYEKMQ (reference sequence). CDR3 DNA sequence: TGTGCCAGCACCCCTCCTAGCTCCTACGAGCAGTACTTC. This encodes CASTPPSSYEQYF.

The J gene is TRBJ2-3, the V gene TRBV5-6; 7 bases are shared with TRBD1. CDR1 is SGHDT and CDR2 is YYEEEE in the germline V gene. The CDR3 contains 17 residues. With 4 bases clipped from V and 4 bases from J, the junction kept 15 bases outside the gene matches. CDR3 in DNA: TGTGCCAGCAGCCCTTACAGGGGTCAAACGATCTCAGATACGCAGTATTTT. Translating gives CASSPYRGQTISDTQYF.

The chain couples TRBV18 to TRBJ2-2, with D maybe TRBD2 (6 bases). The CDR3 has 17 residues. Germline CDR1 KGHSH, CDR2 LQKENI. V lost 6 bases to trimming and J lost 5 bases, with 22 bases between them. The CDR3 reads CASSPDRDSLRTGELFF. DNA for the CDR3: TGTGCCAGCTCCCCTGACCGGGACTCCCTGCGGACCGGGGAGCTGTTTTTT.

The chain has TRBV6-6 and TRBJ2-5, with 11 bases that match TRBD1. CDR3 length: 13 amino acids. Germline V gene lookup returns CDR1 MNHNY and CDR2 SVGAGI (reference sequence). The trim removed 8 bases at V and 2 bases at J, leaving 1 base unmatched. The CDR3 DNA is TGTGCCAGCGGGACAGGGGGACAAGAGACCCAGTACTTC. This sequence encodes CASGTGGQETQYF.

Comments on this clone: Other DNA sequences in this sample translate to the same CDR3. The chain is built from TRBV13 and TRBJ1-2; 12 bases are shared with TRBD1. V lost 4 bases and J lost 5; bases outside the gene matches: 2. The CDR3 is 14 residues long. The germline V gene encodes CDR1 PRHDT and CDR2 FYEKMQ (reference sequence). The CDR3 protein is CASSSGQGAYGYTF. CDR3 sequence (DNA): TGTGCCAGCAGCTCGGGACAGGGGGCTTATGGCTACACCTTC.

This sequence joins TRBV27 and TRBJ2-7; TRBD2 matches at 7 bases. This CDR3 has 16 amino acids. V dropped 7 bases and J dropped 2; count of bases not matched to a gene: 14. CDR1 MNHEY and CDR2 SMNVEV come from the germline V gene (reference sequence). CDR3 region: CASKEGTAGTTYEQYF. DNA for the CDR3: TGTGCCAGCAAAGAGGGGACGGCCGGGACTACCTACGAGCAGTACTTC.

J is TRBJ2-7 and V is TRBV30; no definite D call. Trimming stripped 2 bases from V and 0 bases from J, with 8 bases between. The CDR3 consists of 13 residues. Germline loops: CDR1 GTSNPN, CDR2 SVGIG (reference sequence). CDR3 amino acids: CAWSPENSYEQYF. CDR3 DNA sequence: TGTGCCTGGAGTCCGGAGAACTCCTACGAGCAGTACTTC.

To note about this clone: At the DNA level, this CDR3 is encoded by other sequences in the same sample as well. The chain joins TRBV27 to TRBJ2-1, with 11 bases matching TRBD2. Trimming at V came to 1 base and at J to 7 bases, leaving 6 bases not matched to a gene. Per the germline V gene, CDR1 is MNHEY and CDR2 is SMNVEV (reference sequence). CDR3 length equals 16 residues. As DNA, the CDR3 is TGTGCCAGCAGTTTATTGGGGCTAGCGGGAGGTAATGAGCAGTTCTTC. Its protein is CASSLLGLAGGNEQFF.

This rearrangement joins TRBV6-1 to TRBJ1-4; D is possibly TRBD1 (5 bases). The CDR3 is 15 amino acids. Trimming stripped 8 bases from V and 6 bases from J, with 19 bases between. Germline assignment: CDR1 MNHNS and CDR2 SASEGT. CDR3 protein: CASLDTFRRDEKLFF. The CDR3 DNA follows: TGTGCCAGCTTGGACACCTTTCGGAGGGATGAAAAACTGTTTTTT.

This chain connects TRBV13 to TRBJ1-4, with 10 bases fitting TRBD1. CDR3 size: 16 residues. V shed 8 bases and J 6 bases; nucleotides not matched to a gene: 12. CDR1 and CDR2 from the germline V gene are PRHDT and FYEKMQ (reference sequence). CDR3 sequence: CASGPRTGGPDEKLFF. The CDR3 DNA reads as TGTGCCAGCGGTCCGCGGACAGGGGGACCGGATGAAAAACTGTTTTTT.

The chain has TRBV10-3 and TRBJ2-1, with D maybe TRBD1 (5 bases). The germline V gene has CDR1 ENHRY and CDR2 SYGVKD. This CDR3 comprises 14 residues. Trimming pared 2 bases from V and 8 bases from J, leaving 13 bases between. The CDR3 reads CAISESSRVDEQFF. In nucleotides, the CDR3 is TGTGCCATCAGTGAGAGCTCCAGGGTTGATGAGCAGTTCTTC.

This chain uses TRBV11-3 with TRBJ2-2, with 8 bases fitting TRBD1. The CDR3 runs 17 residues. J was trimmed by 5 bases and V by 6 bases; bases with no gene match: 14. Looked up from germline, CDR1 is SGHNT and CDR2 is YENEEA. This chain's CDR3 is CASRRGGGQGGTGELFF. The CDR3 DNA follows: TGTGCCAGCAGACGAGGGGGCGGACAGGGAGGTACCGGGGAGCTGTTTTTT.

A remark on this clone: The conserved phenylalanine or tryptophan normally closing the CDR3 is absent here, so this likely arose from a read error. The limits of the CDR3 on the DNA are not certain, so only TCRdb's listed CDR3 is given. V gene TRBV14 combines with J gene TRBJ1-2; the table gives TRBD1 as D, unverified against the DNA. Germline V gives CDR1 SGHDN, CDR2 FVKESK. Both ends counted, the CDR3 spans 15 residues. The CDR3 loop reads CASSQFSETGEEVCL.

The chain has TRBV18 and TRBJ2-5; D uncertain. CDR1 and CDR2 (germline): KGHSH, LQKENI. Between the trimmed V and J ends, which lost 7 bases and 0 bases, there was a span of 3 bases. This CDR3 comprises 11 residues. CDR3 sequence (DNA): TGTGCCAGCTACAACCAAGAGACCCAGTACTTC. Residues: CASYNQETQYF.

The genes are TRBV7-6 and TRBJ1-5, with D unclear. Looked up from germline, CDR1 is SGHVS and CDR2 is FNYEAQ. The CDR3 totals 15 residues. V dropped 3 bases and J dropped 0 bases, with 9 bases sitting between them. The CDR3 DNA reads TGTGCCAGCAGCTTGGGAGCCGATAGCAATCAGCCCCAGCATTTT. It specifies CASSLGADSNQPQHF. Full variable domain (outside the CDR3, taken from reference TRBV7-6 and TRBJ1-5): GAGVSQSPRYKVTKRGQDVALRCDPISGHVSLYWYRQALGQGPEFLTYFNYEAQQDKSGLPNDRFSAERPEGSISTLTIQRTEQRDSAMYRCASSLGADSNQPQHFGDGTRLSIL.

The table lists this clone with a count of one. Different DNA sequences within this sample yield the same CDR3. The V gene is TRBV4-3, the J gene TRBJ2-7, with TRBD1 identical over 8 bases. CDR1 is LGHNA and CDR2 is YSLEER in the germline V gene. V lost 0 bases to trimming and J lost 4 bases; unmatched junction nucleotides: 2. The CDR3 is made up of 14 amino acids. CDR3 in amino acids: CASSQDRGLYEQYF. The CDR3 nucleotides are TGCGCCAGCAGCCAAGACAGGGGGCTGTACGAGCAGTACTTC.

This clone occurred once. The chain is built from TRBV2 and TRBJ2-5, with 12 bases that match TRBD2. The germline gives CDR1 SNHLY, CDR2 FYNNEI. V shed 1 base, J shed 5 bases, and the junction held 8 bases outside the gene matches. The CDR3 loop spans 17 amino acids. CDR3 sequence reads: CASSEGLAGGVSETQYF. In DNA, the CDR3 is TGTGCCAGCAGTGAAGGGCTAGCGGGGGGGGTTTCGGAGACCCAGTACTTC.

This rearrangement joins TRBV6-5 to TRBJ2-7; maybe TRBD2 (6 bases). The CDR3 loop spans 15 amino acids. The ends were cut back, 5 bases at V and 0 bases at J, with 14 bases in the middle. The germline V gene encodes CDR1 MNHEY and CDR2 SVGAGI. The CDR3 nucleotides read TGTGCCAGCAGTCCGCGGACCGGGAGCTCCTACGAGCAGTACTTC. It yields the protein CASSPRTGSSYEQYF.